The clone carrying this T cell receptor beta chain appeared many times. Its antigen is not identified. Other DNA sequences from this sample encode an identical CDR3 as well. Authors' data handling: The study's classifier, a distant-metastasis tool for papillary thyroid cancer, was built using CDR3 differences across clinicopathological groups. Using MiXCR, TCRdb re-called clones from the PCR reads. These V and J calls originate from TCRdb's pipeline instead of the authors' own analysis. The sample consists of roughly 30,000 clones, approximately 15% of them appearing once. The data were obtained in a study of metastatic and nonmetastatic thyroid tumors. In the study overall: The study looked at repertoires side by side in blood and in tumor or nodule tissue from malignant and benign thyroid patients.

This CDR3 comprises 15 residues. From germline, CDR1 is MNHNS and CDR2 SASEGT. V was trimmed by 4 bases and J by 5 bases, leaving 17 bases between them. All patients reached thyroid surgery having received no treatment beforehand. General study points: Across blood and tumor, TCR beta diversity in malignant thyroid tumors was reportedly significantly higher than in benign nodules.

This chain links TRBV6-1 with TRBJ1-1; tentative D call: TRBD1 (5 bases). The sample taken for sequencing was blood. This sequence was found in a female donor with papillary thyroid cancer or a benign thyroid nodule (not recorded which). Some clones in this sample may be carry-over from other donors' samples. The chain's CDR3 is CASSGRTLGGTEAFF. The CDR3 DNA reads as TGTGCCAGCAGTGGCCGGACTCTGGGGGGGACTGAAGCTTTCTTT.